This TCR beta chain was documented in a study of glioma-infiltrating T cells. Germline V gene lookup returns CDR1 SGHTA and CDR2 FQGNSA. This CDR3 spans 15 amino acids. V dropped 5 bases and J dropped 10; count of bases not matched to a gene: 10. Using RNA template, CDR3s of TCR alpha and beta were amplified with iRepertoire arm-PCR. For one-step reverse transcription and amplification, about 85-400 ng of tissue mRNA or PBMC total RNA was used. One entry per CDR3 protein, called by TCRdb with MiXCR from the multiplex PCR reads. The profile covers about 93,000 distinct CDR3 sequences, with around 40% appearing a single time and around two fifths taken by the ten largest.

The sample was glioma tissue, nonneoplastic brain tissue, or PBMCs (not recorded which). The chain couples TRBV7-2 to TRBJ2-1; 11 bases match TRBD2. The TCR originated in a human donor with low-grade glioma or glioblastoma, undergoing nonglioma brain surgery, or in good health (not recorded which). In nucleotides, the CDR3 is TGTGCCAGCAGCCCCGGACTAGCGGGCCCTCCCGAGCAGTTCTTC. It is translated as CASSPGLAGPPEQFF.